These 9 T cell receptor beta chains share one sample of origin, sequenced in a study of OX40 agonist ivuxolimab in advanced cancers. Assay used: immunoSEQ multiplex PCR; TCRdb lists only in-frame clones, some missing. Of 30,000 or so clones listed, roughly 89% are singletons. Source: CD4+ or CD8+ T cells sorted from blood, taken in a trial of the OX40 agonist ivuxolimab. These receptors all stem from an adult with an advanced solid tumor such as melanoma, head and neck, liver or kidney cancer.

The chain's CDR3 is CASSFRDRQHANYGYTF. As DNA, the CDR3 is TGTGCCAGCAGCTTCCGGGACAGACAACATGCTAACTATGGCTACACCTTC. The V call is TRBV13, the J call TRBJ1-2; 7 bases are a match to TRBD1. Looked up from germline, CDR1 is PRHDT and CDR2 is FYEKMQ (reference sequence). V dropped 3 bases and J dropped 0; count of bases not matched to a gene: 10. This CDR3 comprises 17 residues.

The chain links TRBV6-1 to TRBJ1-2, with D uncertain. CDR1 and CDR2 (germline): MNHNS, SASEGT. V was shortened by 3 bases and J by 0 bases, with 14 bases between the two germline ends. The CDR3 is 16 amino acids. The CDR3 DNA is TGTGCCAGCAGTGAGTACAGCGACCTAGCTAACTATGGCTACACCTTC. It encodes CASSEYSDLANYGYTF.

V is TRBV27 and J is TRBJ2-3, with D unclear. V was cut by 7 bases and J by 1 base, with 15 bases left in between. The CDR3 length is 15 residues. CDR1 and CDR2 from the germline V gene are MNHEY and SMNVEV (reference sequence). The CDR3 DNA reads as TGTGCCAGCACCCCTTTTGGGCAGCGCACAGATACGCAGTATTTT. Protein: CASTPFGQRTDTQYF.

The chain combines TRBV11-2 with TRBJ2-2; TRBD2 aligns across 9 bases. The germline V gene has CDR1 SGHAT and CDR2 FQNNGV. The CDR3 consists of 17 residues. V was pared by 3 bases and J by 1 base, with 6 bases of the junction left unmatched. The CDR3 nucleotides read TGTGCCAGCAGCTTTGGGGCGGGAGGGCAGAACACCGGGGAGCTGTTTTTT. It specifies CASSFGAGGQNTGELFF.

The CDR3 here is CASSLETGTEQFF. Here the CDR3 DNA reads TGCGCCAGCAGCTTGGAGACAGGGACGGAGCAGTTCTTC. V and J are TRBV5-1 and TRBJ2-1; 7 bases are shared with TRBD1. J gave up 10 bases and V 0 bases, and 4 bases lay outside the gene matches. Germline CDR1 and CDR2: SGHRS and YFSETQ. The CDR3 has 13 amino acids.

V usage is TRBV15 and J usage is TRBJ1-1; possible D gene TRBD1, 5 bases. The CDR3 runs to 14 residues. Germline assignment: CDR1 LNHNV and CDR2 YYDKDF (reference sequence). Between the trimmed V and J ends, which lost 5 bases and 5 bases, there was a span of 15 bases. CDR3 sequence reads: CATSGGTRGTEAFF. DNA for the CDR3: TGTGCCACCAGCGGAGGGACCCGAGGAACTGAAGCTTTCTTT.

V is TRBV4-1 and J is TRBJ2-1; 13 bases fit TRBD2. V lost 3 bases to trimming and J lost 12 bases; unmatched junction nucleotides: 11. Germline V gene data show CDR1 as MGHRA and CDR2 as YSYEKL. The CDR3 runs to 16 residues. Here the CDR3 reads CASSQVLAGGTRWQFF. The CDR3 nucleotides read TGCGCCAGCAGCCAGGTACTAGCGGGAGGGACCCGGTGGCAGTTCTTC.

V usage is TRBV12-5 and J usage is TRBJ2-5, with 8 bases identical to TRBD1. V shed 6 bases, J shed 5 bases, and the junction held 11 bases outside the gene matches. The CDR3 length is 15 residues. Germline CDR1 LGHNT, CDR2 FRNRAP. Here the CDR3 reads CASGLGQGGWETQYF. The CDR3 bases are TGTGCTAGTGGACTTGGACAGGGAGGATGGGAGACCCAGTACTTC.

This clone was counted at least ten times. This chain uses TRBV6-5 with TRBJ1-2; D is undetermined. Germline V gene data show CDR1 as MNHEY and CDR2 as SVGAGI. V was clipped by 3 bases and J by 2 bases, with 10 bases between them. The CDR3 runs to 14 residues. The chain's CDR3 is CASSYGAENYGYTF. The CDR3 DNA follows: TGTGCCAGCAGTTATGGTGCGGAGAACTATGGCTACACCTTC.